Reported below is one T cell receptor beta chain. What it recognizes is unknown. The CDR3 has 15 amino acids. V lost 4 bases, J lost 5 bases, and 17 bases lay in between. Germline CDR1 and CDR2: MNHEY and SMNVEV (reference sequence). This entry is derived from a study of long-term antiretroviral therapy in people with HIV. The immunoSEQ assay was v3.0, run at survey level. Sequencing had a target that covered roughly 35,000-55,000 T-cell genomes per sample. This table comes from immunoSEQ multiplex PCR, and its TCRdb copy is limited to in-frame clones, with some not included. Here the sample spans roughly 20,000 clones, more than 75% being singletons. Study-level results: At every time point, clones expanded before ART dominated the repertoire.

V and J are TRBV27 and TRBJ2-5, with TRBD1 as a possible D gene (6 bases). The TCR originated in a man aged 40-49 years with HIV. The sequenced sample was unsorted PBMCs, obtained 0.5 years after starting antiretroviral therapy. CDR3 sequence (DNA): TGTGCCAGCAGTTATCAGGGTTGGCAGGGGGAGACCCAGTACTTC. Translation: CASSYQGWQGETQYF.